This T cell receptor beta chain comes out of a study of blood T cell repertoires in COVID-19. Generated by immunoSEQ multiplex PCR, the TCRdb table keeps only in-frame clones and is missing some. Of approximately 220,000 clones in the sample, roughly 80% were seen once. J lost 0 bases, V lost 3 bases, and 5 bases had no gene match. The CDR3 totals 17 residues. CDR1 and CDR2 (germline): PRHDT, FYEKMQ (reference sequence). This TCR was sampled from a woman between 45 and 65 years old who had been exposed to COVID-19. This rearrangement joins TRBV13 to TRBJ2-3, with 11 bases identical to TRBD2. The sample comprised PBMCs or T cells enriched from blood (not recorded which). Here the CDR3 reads CASSFASGGSSTDTQYF. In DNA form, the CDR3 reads TGTGCCAGCAGCTTTGCTAGCGGGGGGTCTAGCACAGATACGCAGTATTTT.